These T cell receptor beta chains were read from a single sample in a study of blood T cell repertoires in COVID-19. Clones were read by immunoSEQ multiplex PCR, and TCRdb kept only the in-frame ones, dropping some. Of approximately 300,000 clones listed, about 84% were seen once; the top ten hold around 1.6%. The sample comprised peripheral blood. The receptors stem from a woman in her fifties or sixties with acute or convalescent COVID-19. The CDR3 runs from the conserved cysteine through the conserved F or W. D genes are given only for firm matches. Clone sizes are given selectively: once, few, many, or a class where the clone is expanded.

cdr3_nt | cdr3_aa | v_call | d_call | j_call | clone_size
TGTGCCAGCTCATCCACTCTGACAGGGTTGGGCTATGGCTACACCTTC | CASSSTLTGLGYGYTF | TRBV18 | TRBD1 | TRBJ1-2 | NA
TGTGCCAGCAGCAGGGACAGGGCGCTAGGCTATGGCTACACCTTC | CASSRDRALGYGYTF | TRBV7-2 | TRBD1 | TRBJ1-2 | NA
TGTGCCAGCTCACCACCACAGGGGTCTGATACGCAGTATTTT | CASSPPQGSDTQYF | TRBV18 | TRBD1 | TRBJ2-3 | NA
TGTGCCAGCAGCACCACGACAGTTACCTACGAGCAGTACTTC | CASSTTTVTYEQYF | TRBV11-2 | NA | TRBJ2-7 | NA
TGTGCCAGCAGCCAAAATCCGGGTATCAACACTGAAGCTTTCTTT | CASSQNPGINTEAFF | TRBV7-9 | NA | TRBJ1-1 | NA
TGTGCCAGCTCACCATTCCAGCGGGGCTCCTACAATGAGCAGTTCTTC | CASSPFQRGSYNEQFF | TRBV18 | TRBD2 | TRBJ2-1 | NA
TGCAGCGTTGATCAGCCCCCGGACAGGGAGGTCTATGGCTACACCTTC | CSVDQPPDREVYGYTF | TRBV29-1 | TRBD1 | TRBJ1-2 | NA
TGTGCCAGCAGAAGAAGCCGGGACAGGGAAGAGACCCAGTACTTC | CASRRSRDREETQYF | TRBV7-9 | TRBD1 | TRBJ2-5 | few
TGTGCCAGCAGCTTCAGGGCGGCCAGGGGGATCCAGCCCCAGCATTTT | CASSFRAARGIQPQHF | TRBV7-8 | TRBD1 | TRBJ1-5 | NA
TGTGCCACCAGTGAATCACTAGCGGGAGAACGAGAGACCCAGTACTTC | CATSESLAGERETQYF | TRBV24-1 | TRBD2 | TRBJ2-5 | NA
TGTGCCAGCCGGGGGGCTCCCTGGTCCCAGCATTTT | CASRGAPWSQHF | TRBV2 | NA | TRBJ1-5 | few
TGTGCCAGCAGCTTACCCAGCGGAGTAGAAGCTTTCTTT | CASSLPSGVEAFF | TRBV7-3 | NA | TRBJ1-1 | NA
TGTGCCAGCTCACAGTCTGAAGTGAGCTCTGGAAACACCATATATTTT | CASSQSEVSSGNTIYF | TRBV18 | NA | TRBJ1-3 | NA
TGTGCCAGCAGCGCCCGAAACAGGGGGCGGGAGACCCAGTACTTC | CASSARNRGRETQYF | TRBV9 | TRBD1 | TRBJ2-5 | NA
TGTGCCAGCAGCTTACTTTCGGGGACTCCCAATGAGCAGTTCTTC | CASSLLSGTPNEQFF | TRBV7-2 | NA | TRBJ2-1 | NA
TGTGCCAGCAGCTTGGTGTCTCAGGAGACCCAGTACTTC | CASSLVSQETQYF | TRBV5-6 | NA | TRBJ2-5 | NA
TGTGCCAGCAGCCCCTCGGGCCGGGAAAACACCATATATTTT | CASSPSGRENTIYF | TRBV16 | NA | TRBJ1-3 | NA
TGTGCCTGGAGTGAAGCGGGAGATTTAAATGAGCAGTTCTTC | CAWSEAGDLNEQFF | TRBV30 | TRBD2 | TRBJ2-1 | NA
TGTGCCGGTTTGTGGACAGGGGCTTATTCACCCCTCCACTTT | CAGLWTGAYSPLHF | TRBV30 | TRBD1 | TRBJ1-6 | NA
TGTGCCAGCAGTTTATCGTCCACCGGGGAGCTGTTTTTT | CASSLSSTGELFF | TRBV12-3/TRBV12-4 | NA | TRBJ2-2 | NA
TGCGCCAGCAGCTTGACAGGGGGCGGCAATCAGCCCCAGCATTTT | CASSLTGGGNQPQHF | TRBV5-1 | TRBD1 | TRBJ1-5 | NA
TGTGCCAGCAGTTATCAGGGGTCCAATCAGCCCCAGCATTTT | CASSYQGSNQPQHF | TRBV6-6 | NA | TRBJ1-5 | NA
TGTGCCATCAGGGGAGAGCGGGACACCCCCTACGAGCAGTACTTC | CAIRGERDTPYEQYF | TRBV10-3 | NA | TRBJ2-7 | NA
TGTGCCAGCAGCTACCTACCTTTAGCGGGAGCCAGCTACAATGAGCAGTTCTTC | CASSYLPLAGASYNEQFF | TRBV7-8 | TRBD2 | TRBJ2-1 | NA
TGTGCCACCCGCGAACAGAGCAATCAGCCCCAGCATTTT | CATREQSNQPQHF | TRBV15 | NA | TRBJ1-5 | once
TGTGCCACCCCATTCGGGACTAGCGGAATCCCAAGTCCTAGCACAGATACGCAGTATTTT | CATPFGTSGIPSPSTDTQYF | TRBV28 | TRBD2 | TRBJ2-3 | once
TGTGCCACCAGTGATTTAGGTCAGGGGGTCTACAATGAGCAGTTCTTC | CATSDLGQGVYNEQFF | TRBV24-1 | TRBD1 | TRBJ2-1 | NA
TGTGCCAGCAGCAAGGAAAACCGGGACAGGGGGTTCACCGGGGAGCTGTTTTTT | CASSKENRDRGFTGELFF | TRBV21-1 | NA | TRBJ2-2 | NA
TGTGCCAGCAGTGAAGGACGGGGGTCTCACACCATATATTTT | CASSEGRGSHTIYF | TRBV6-1 | NA | TRBJ1-3 | NA
TGCGCCAGCAGTTCTAACAGGCCCAACACTGAAGCTTTCTTT | CASSSNRPNTEAFF | TRBV5-1 | NA | TRBJ1-1 | NA
TGTGCCTGGAAGGGCCACTGGACAGGGAACACCGGGGAGCTGTTTTTT | CAWKGHWTGNTGELFF | TRBV30 | TRBD1 | TRBJ2-2 | once
TGTGCCAGCAGTCGACGGCAGGCCGTGTACTTC | CASSRRQAVYF | TRBV11-2 | NA | TRBJ2-5 | NA
TGTGCCAGCAGCCAAGAGAAAACAGGGATCAGCAATCAGCCCCAGCATTTT | CASSQEKTGISNQPQHF | TRBV7-9 | NA | TRBJ1-5 | NA
TGTGCCAGCAGCCCACAGGGGGGTGGAAACACCATATATTTT | CASSPQGGGNTIYF | TRBV2 | TRBD1 | TRBJ1-3 | once
TGTGCCAGCAAGGGGGGAGGGGGGGCCCCCTCTAACATTCAGTACTTC | CASKGGGGAPSNIQYF | TRBV28 | NA | TRBJ2-4 | NA
TGTGCCAGCTCAATCGGACAGGGGAACACTGAAGCTTTCTTT | CASSIGQGNTEAFF | TRBV18 | TRBD1 | TRBJ1-1 | NA
TGTGCCAGCAGCCCCGGTCCCTTGCGTTTCAACACCGGGGAGCTGTTTTTT | CASSPGPLRFNTGELFF | TRBV7-2 | NA | TRBJ2-2 | NA